The source of this T cell receptor beta chain is a study of blood T cell repertoires in COVID-19. V was clipped by 7 bases and J by 1 base, with 8 bases between them. Germline lookup yields CDR1 MNHEY and CDR2 SVGAGI. The length of the CDR3 is 14 residues. This clone was picked up a small number of times. Original processing methods: Researchers report that nucleated cell counts were estimated from reference gene primer amplification. Sequencing was performed with immunoSEQ multiplex PCR; in TCRdb, only in-frame clones are kept and a portion is missing. V and J calls and clone size are as listed in that table; D and trimming were resolved from the DNA. This table holds about 240,000 clones, approximately 83% found once.

This TCR was sampled from an elderly woman with acute or convalescent COVID-19. Sequences were obtained from peripheral blood. This chain links TRBV6-5 with TRBJ2-6; D is uncertain. CDR3 region: CASTLKSGANVLTF. The CDR3 nucleotides read TGTGCCAGCACCCTAAAATCTGGGGCCAACGTCCTGACTTTC.